One sample yielded the 18 T cell receptor beta chains listed below, sequenced in a study of blood T cell repertoires in COVID-19. Clones were read by immunoSEQ multiplex PCR, and TCRdb kept only the in-frame ones, dropping some. The sample lists 90,000 to 120,000 clones, about 91% occurring once. Sequencing used peripheral blood. These receptor sequences come from a human donor in a cohort sampled during active COVID-19.

V and J are TRBV6-5 and TRBJ2-5; 11 positions match TRBD1. Germline lookup yields CDR1 MNHEY and CDR2 SVGAGI. The V segment lost 7 bases and the J segment 5 bases; nucleotides outside the gene matches: 6. The CDR3 extends over 14 amino acids. CDR3 DNA sequence: TGTGCCAGCACTATCGGGACAGGGGGGGAGACCCAGTACTTC. Its translation is CASTIGTGGETQYF.

This sequence joins TRBV27 and TRBJ2-2, with 8 bases aligning to TRBD1. V was clipped by 6 bases and J by 6 bases; unmatched bases: 9. Germline V gene lookup returns CDR1 MNHEY and CDR2 SMNVEV (reference sequence). The CDR3 runs 15 residues. The CDR3 DNA sequence: TGTGCCAGCAGGGTCGGACAGGGAGTCGCCGGGGAGCTGTTTTTT. It specifies CASRVGQGVAGELFF.

The rearrangement joins TRBV4-3 to TRBJ1-1, with D possibly matching TRBD1 (5 bases). The V end was cut by 1 base, the J end by 0 bases, with 12 bases between. Germline CDR1 reads LGHNA; CDR2 reads YSLEER. The CDR3 loop spans 16 amino acids. CDR3: CASSQAYRQLNTEAFF. CDR3 nucleotides: TGCGCCAGCAGCCAAGCCTATAGACAGTTGAACACTGAAGCTTTCTTT.

The chain links TRBV5-4 to TRBJ1-2; 8 nucleotides agree with TRBD1. The CDR3 consists of 15 residues. Germline-derived CDR1 and CDR2 are SGHNT and YYREEE (reference sequence). V lost 4 bases and J lost 2; bases outside the gene matches: 7. The CDR3: CASSPDRVLNYGYTF. The DNA of the CDR3 is TGTGCCAGCAGCCCGGACAGGGTCTTGAACTATGGCTACACCTTC.

The chain links TRBV5-1 to TRBJ2-7, with 12 bases that match TRBD2. The CDR3 contains 15 residues. The ends lost 1 base at V and 3 bases at J; junction bases unmatched: 2. CDR1 SGHRS and CDR2 YFSETQ come from the germline V gene. DNA of the CDR3: TGCGCCAGCAGCTTGACTAGCGGGGGGCTCTACGAGCAGTACTTC. Residues: CASSLTSGGLYEQYF.

This clone is a singleton in its sample. The V gene is TRBV19, the J gene TRBJ2-2; D is uncertain. The CDR3 length is 13 residues. Germline-derived CDR1 and CDR2 are LNHDA and SQIVND (reference sequence). V shed 7 bases and J shed 2 bases, with 8 bases lying between them. CDR3 protein: CASIAVNTGELFF. CDR3 DNA: TGTGCCAGTATAGCAGTTAACACCGGGGAGCTGTTTTTT.

The chain has TRBV6-2 or TRBV6-3 and TRBJ2-3; maybe TRBD2 (6 bases). The germline gives CDR1 MNHEY, CDR2 SVGEGT. V was clipped by 5 bases and J by 3 bases, with 15 bases between them. This CDR3 region has 15 residues. CDR3 coding DNA: TGTGCCAGCAGTACCCCGACTAGTAATACAGATACGCAGTATTTT. It is translated as CASSTPTSNTDTQYF.

V is TRBV18 and J is TRBJ2-3; the match to TRBD2 covers 9 bases. Germline values: CDR1 KGHSH, CDR2 LQKENI. After removal of 7 bases from V and 5 bases from J, the junction contained 7 bases not matched to a gene. The CDR3 runs to 14 residues. The CDR3, as DNA: TGTGCCAGCTTGAGCGGGGGGACTGGAGATACGCAGTATTTT. Residues: CASLSGGTGDTQYF.

The chain combines TRBV7-2 with TRBJ2-7; 8 bases align to TRBD1. The CDR3 is made up of 19 amino acids. Germline loops: CDR1 SGHTA, CDR2 FQGNSA. The J segment lost 5 bases and the V segment lost 5 bases, leaving 23 bases of the junction unmatched. CDR3 bases: TGTGCCAGCAGCCCAACGTGGGAGGTATGGACAGGGCTTCTCCACGAGCAGTACTTC. The encoded protein is CASSPTWEVWTGLLHEQYF.

In this sample, this clone turned up once. The V and J genes are TRBV7-2 and TRBJ1-2; possible D gene TRBD1, 5 bases. CDR3 length equals 16 residues. Germline V gene sequence: CDR1 SGHTA, CDR2 FQGNSA. The V and J ends lost 1 base and 8 bases respectively, with 20 bases between them. CDR3 loop: CASSLVGREGNSGYTF. The CDR3 DNA sequence: TGTGCCAGCAGCTTAGTGGGCAGGGAAGGAAACTCGGGCTACACCTTC.

The chain recombines TRBV28 with TRBJ2-3, with TRBD2 matching 9 bases. The trim removed 2 bases at V and 0 bases at J, leaving 6 bases unmatched. The CDR3 totals 17 residues. CDR1 is MDHEN, CDR2 SYDVKM, per germline. CDR3: CASSLTASGKSTDTQYF. The DNA for the CDR3 is TGTGCCAGCAGTTTAACGGCTAGCGGGAAGAGCACAGATACGCAGTATTTT.

The gene calls are TRBV24-1 and TRBJ2-5; 7 nucleotides match TRBD2. This CDR3 spans 16 amino acids. The J segment lost 3 bases and the V segment lost 3 bases, leaving 9 bases of the junction unmatched. The germline gives CDR1 KGHDR, CDR2 SFDVKD. CDR3 residues: CATSDGGGPREETQYF. CDR3 sequence (DNA): TGTGCCACCAGTGATGGGGGAGGGCCGAGGGAAGAGACCCAGTACTTC.

This chain joins TRBV6-5 and TRBJ2-5, with D perhaps TRBD2 (6 bases). There are 13 residues in the CDR3. Trimming took 6 bases from V and 10 from J, leaving 18 bases between them. Germline V lookup: CDR1 MNHEY, CDR2 SVGAGI. CDR3 sequence: CASSRRTTDDQYF. The DNA of the CDR3 is TGTGCCAGCAGCCGACGGACTACCGACGACCAGTACTTC.

The chain recombines TRBV7-9 with TRBJ2-7; weak D call: TRBD2 (6 bases). Germline V gene sequence: CDR1 SEHNR, CDR2 FQNEAQ (reference sequence). This CDR3 spans 17 amino acids. V lost 2 bases to trimming and J lost 0 bases, with 17 bases between them. CDR3 sequence (DNA): TGTGCCAGCAGCTTATTAGTAAGGGACGGGAGCTCCTACGAGCAGTACTTC. Translation gives CASSLLVRDGSSYEQYF.

Only one count was recorded for this clone. The rearrangement links TRBV19 to TRBJ2-7, with D possibly being TRBD2 (6 bases). This CDR3 comprises 14 residues. CDR1 is LNHDA, CDR2 SQIVND, per germline (reference sequence). Trimming stripped 9 bases from V and 1 base from J, with 16 bases between. CDR3 in DNA: TGTGCCAGCGCCCCGGGGGTAACATCCTACGAGCAGTACTTC. Protein: CASAPGVTSYEQYF.

The rearrangement links TRBV30 to TRBJ1-2; possibly TRBD1 for D (5 bases). The V end lost 3 bases, the J end lost 8 bases, and 22 bases lay between the germline ends. The CDR3 sequence is 15 residues long. The germline V gene has CDR1 GTSNPN and CDR2 SVGIG (reference sequence). CDR3 in amino acids: CAWSAGLINARGYTF. The CDR3 DNA reads TGTGCCTGGAGCGCGGGGCTCATCAATGCGAGAGGCTACACCTTC.

The gene calls are TRBV6-5 and TRBJ2-2; possible D gene TRBD1, 6 bases. The CDR3 is 14 amino acids. Germline V gives CDR1 MNHEY, CDR2 SVGAGI. The V gene lost 2 bases and the J gene lost 7 bases, with 11 bases spanning the gap. The CDR3 protein is CASSYGGRGGELFF. The DNA for the CDR3 is TGTGCCAGCAGTTACGGGGGCCGAGGCGGGGAGCTGTTTTTT.

The V call is TRBV19, the J call TRBJ2-1; 7 bases map to TRBD1. CDR1 is LNHDA, CDR2 SQIVND, per germline (reference sequence). The CDR3 has 13 amino acids. Trimming cost V 7 bases and J 6 bases; bases outside gene matches: 6. CDR3 in DNA: TGTGCCAGTACATGGGCAGGGGGCAATGAGCAGTTCTTC. Its protein product is CASTWAGGNEQFF.